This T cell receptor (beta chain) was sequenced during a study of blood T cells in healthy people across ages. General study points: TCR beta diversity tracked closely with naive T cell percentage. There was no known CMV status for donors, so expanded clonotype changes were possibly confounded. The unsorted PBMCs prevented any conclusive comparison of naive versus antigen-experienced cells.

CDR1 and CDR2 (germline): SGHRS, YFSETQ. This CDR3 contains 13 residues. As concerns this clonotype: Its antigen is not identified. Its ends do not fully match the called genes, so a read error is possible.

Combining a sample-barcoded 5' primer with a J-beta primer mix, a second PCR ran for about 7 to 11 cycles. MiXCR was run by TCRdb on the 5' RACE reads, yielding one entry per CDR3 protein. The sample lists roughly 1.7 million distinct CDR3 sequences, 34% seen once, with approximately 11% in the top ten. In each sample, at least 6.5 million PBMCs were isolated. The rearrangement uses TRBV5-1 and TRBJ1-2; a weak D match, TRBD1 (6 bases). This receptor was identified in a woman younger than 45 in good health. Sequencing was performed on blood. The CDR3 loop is CASSLGRGYGCTF. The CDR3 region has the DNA TGCGCCAGCAGCTTGGGCAGGGGATATGGCTGCACCTTC.